The rows below give T cell receptor beta chains drawn from one sample of a study of Graves' ophthalmopathy and Graves' hyperthyroidism. A single record per CDR3 protein comes from TCRdb applying MiXCR to the multiplex PCR reads. This table holds approximately 500,000 distinct CDR3 sequences, approximately 15% found once. The specimen sequenced was blood. These receptors all stem from a woman between 25 and 40 years old with Graves' ophthalmopathy. The CDR3 runs from the conserved cysteine through the conserved F or W. Each record gives: V gene, clone size, D gene, J gene, CDR3 DNA, CDR3 protein. A D gene is named only where the DNA matches it firmly. For some rows the clone size is stated as once, few or many, or as a class when expanded; others skip it.

>TRBV11-2|many|-|TRBJ1-2
TGTGCCAGCAGGGGGTTGCGGGGTAGCTATGGCTACACCTTC
CASRGLRGSYGYTF
>TRBV27|many|-|TRBJ1-2
TGTGCCAGCCGTACTGCAGGGGTCGTCTATGGCTACACCTTC
CASRTAGVVYGYTF
>TRBV20-1|many|-|TRBJ1-5
TGCAGTGCTACTGGGGCAGGCAGAATAAATCAGCCCCAGCATTTT
CSATGAGRINQPQHF
>TRBV27|once|-|TRBJ2-7
TGTGCCAGCGGCGGGCCTTACTTCTACGAGCAGTACTTC
CASGGPYFYEQYF
>TRBV29-1|many|-|TRBJ2-2
TGCAGCGCTATGACAGATACGAACACCGGGGAGCTGTTTTTT
CSAMTDTNTGELFF
>TRBV10-3|many|-|TRBJ2-7
TGTGCCATCGGGACGGCAGGCTACGAGCAGTACTTC
CAIGTAGYEQYF
>TRBV10-3|-|-|TRBJ1-5
TGTGCCATCAGTGAGTCGGCCTGGGGAAACAATCAGCCCCAGCATTTT
CAISESAWGNNQPQHF
>TRBV11-1|many|TRBD2|TRBJ2-7
TGTGCCAGCAGCCGAGGACTAGCGGGGATCGGTAGTGCCTACGAGCAGTACTTC
CASSRGLAGIGSAYEQYF
>TRBV2|few|TRBD1|TRBJ1-1
TGTGCCAGCAGAAGAGGGGGCCGGGGGACTGAAGCTTTCTTT
CASRRGGRGTEAFF
>TRBV28|many|TRBD1|TRBJ1-6
TGTGCCAGCAGTGAGGACAGGGGCTCCTATAATTCACCCCTCCACTTT
CASSEDRGSYNSPLHF
>TRBV18|many|-|TRBJ1-2
TGTGCCAGTAGTCCCGTGGGGAACTATGGCTACACCTTC
CASSPVGNYGYTF
>TRBV6-1|many|-|TRBJ2-2
TGTGCCACCCACCCTGCGAGTTACACCGGGGAGCTGTTTTTT
CATHPASYTGELFF
>TRBV28|-|-|TRBJ2-7
TGTGCCAGCAGGCCGCCCGTTGGAGGGGCACACGAGCAGTACTTC
CASRPPVGGAHEQYF
>TRBV14|many|-|TRBJ2-7
TGTGCCAGCAGCTCAACAGTGGCCTACGAGCAGTACTTC
CASSSTVAYEQYF
>TRBV12-3/TRBV12-4|many|TRBD2|TRBJ2-5
TGTGCCAGCAGCGAAGCGGGGGTCCAAGAGACCCAGTACTTC
CASSEAGVQETQYF
>TRBV7-9|many|-|TRBJ1-1
TGTGCCAGCAGCTTAGTGGGGGTAGGGACCACTGAAGCTTTCTTT
CASSLVGVGTTEAFF
>TRBV30|many|-|TRBJ1-2
TGTGCCTGGAGTAGGGACGGAAATGGCTACACCTTC
CAWSRDGNGYTF
>TRBV11-1|-|TRBD2|TRBJ2-7
TGTGCCAGCAGCCTTACGAGCGGGAGGGAAGAGCAGTACTTC
CASSLTSGREEQYF
>TRBV12-5|-|-|TRBJ2-7
TGTGCTAGTGGTTTGAAGACAGTTTACTCCCATAAATTCTACAAGCAGTACTTC
CASGLKTVYSHKFYKQYF
>TRBV7-2|many|-|TRBJ2-5
TGTGCCAGCAGCTTAGGCTCCCCCGCGTCCCAGTACTTC
CASSLGSPASQYF
>TRBV28|many|TRBD1|TRBJ1-5
TGTGCCAGCAGTGAGGACAGGGTAATCAGCAATCAGCCCCAGCATTTT
CASSEDRVISNQPQHF
>TRBV20-1|few|-|TRBJ2-4
TGCAGTGCTAGAGGGGACATCGGATTAAACATTAAGTACTTC
CSARGDIGLNIKYF
>TRBV7-9|many|TRBD1|TRBJ1-1
TGTGCCAGCAGCACGTCCAGGGGGCCGAGAGCTTTCTTT
CASSTSRGPRAFF
>TRBV6-5|many|-|TRBJ2-6
TGTGCCAGCACACAGGGCGACTCTGGGGCCAACGTCCTGACTTTC
CASTQGDSGANVLTF
>TRBV24-1|many|-|TRBJ1-2
TGTGCCACCAGTGAAAGTTGGTCTGGCTACACCTTC
CATSESWSGYTF
>TRBV27|many|TRBD1|TRBJ2-7
TGTGCCAGCAGTTCGACAGGGGTATACGAGCAGTACTTC
CASSSTGVYEQYF